The present T cell receptor beta chain was sequenced within a study of blood T cell repertoires in COVID-19. In the original analysis: Amplification with reference gene primers provided the estimates of nucleated cell counts. TCRdb's table, derived via immunoSEQ multiplex PCR, lists solely in-frame clones and lacks some. V and J calls plus clone size are reproduced from that table; the DNA served to infer D and trimming. The data show roughly 280,000 clones, with less than 95% seen just once and 2.5% to 3% held by the top ten. Individuals drawn from 24 US areas were about 18 to 90 years old. Assignment of participants to cohorts was predicated upon participant-reported clinical history. The germline CDR1 and CDR2 sequences are LNHNV and YYDKDF (reference sequence). V lost 5 bases and J 6 bases, leaving 9 bases between the germline ends. The CDR3 extends over 12 amino acids.

The sequenced material came from PBMCs or T cells enriched from blood (not recorded which). The sequence derives from a man between 40 and 49 years old who had been exposed to COVID-19. The rearrangement links TRBV15 to TRBJ2-3; D is ambiguous. In nucleotides, the CDR3 is TGTGCCACCAGCCTATCGAGGGATACGCAGTATTTT. It specifies CATSLSRDTQYF.